The 3 T cell receptor beta chains below all came from one sample that was sequenced in a study of a mutant IDH1 vaccine in newly diagnosed glioma (dated by TCRdb to the early 2020s). These TCRs are of unknown antigen specificity. The method was the immunoSEQ multiplex PCR assay. TCRdb provides this immuneACCESS table in a form limited to in-frame rearrangements. Some clones are lacking; in checked studies, under half of them reflect an unresolved V gene, and why the rest are absent is not known. The sample data list some 60,000 clones, and roughly 80% of these were observed just once. About 6% of the sample is held by the ten biggest clonotypes. This specimen's time point label, per the study, means: week 11, during vaccination. Each vaccine dose was 300 ug of a 20-mer mutant IDH1 peptide in Montanide, given subcutaneously with topical imiquimod. The sequenced sample was PBMCs, obtained from a glioma patient whose treatment included an IDH1 peptide vaccine. These receptors came from a man aged 50 to 60 with glioma.

The chain carries TRBV29-1 and TRBJ2-1; possibly TRBD1 for D (5 bases). The CDR3 sequence is 12 residues long. The V and J ends lost 4 bases and 7 bases respectively, with 11 bases between them. Looked up from germline, CDR1 is SQVTM and CDR2 is ANQGSEA. CDR3 region: CSVGAGSNEQFF. The CDR3 DNA sequence: TGCAGCGTTGGGGCAGGGTCGAATGAGCAGTTCTTC.

This clone was seen once. J is TRBJ2-1 and V is TRBV2; 8 positions match TRBD1. V shed 7 bases and J 6 bases; nucleotides not matched to a gene: 5. Germline V gene data show CDR1 as SNHLY and CDR2 as FYNNEI. CDR3 length: 13 amino acids. In DNA, the CDR3 is TGTGCCAGCAATGCAGGGGGCCTCAATGAGCAGTTCTTC. It yields the protein CASNAGGLNEQFF.

The V call is TRBV4-1, the J call TRBJ1-4; no clear D gene. The V and J ends lost 1 base and 9 bases respectively, with 18 bases between them. The CDR3 extends over 16 amino acids. Germline V lookup: CDR1 MGHRA, CDR2 YSYEKL. CDR3 in DNA: TGCGCCAGCAGCCAAGCTTCCGGGCCCTTAGAGAAAAAACTGTTTTTT. Translation: CASSQASGPLEKKLFF.